This T cell receptor (beta chain) appears in the sequencing data of a study of beta chain features in type 1 diabetes. The collection from each donor was one heparinised blood draw averaging roughly 0.12 L. Each sorted fraction was over 98% pure. Expressed TCRB transcripts were sequenced after all isolated RNA was converted to cDNA. Data came from immunoSEQ multiplex PCR; TCRdb stores just in-frame clones and leaves some out. The sample comprises about 900,000 clones, roughly 15% of which are singletons, and roughly 0.025% rests with the top ten. The CDR3 contains 17 residues. The V end lost 6 bases, the J end lost 8 bases, and 27 bases lay between the germline ends. Germline V CDR1 and CDR2: SGHRS, YFSETQ. The table lists this clone with a few counts.

V is TRBV5-1 and J is TRBJ2-1; D possibly matches TRBD1 or TRBD2 (6 bases each). The TCR originated in a woman aged 18-29 years in good health. Sample: naive CD4+ T cells from blood. CDR3 nucleotide sequence: TGCGCCAGCATCCCGACAGGAGGCTTGGCGGGAACGCATGAGCAGTTCTTC. Translating it yields CASIPTGGLAGTHEQFF.